The T cell receptor beta chain under discussion was sequenced for a study of CD8 T cells in Susac syndrome. Concerning this clonotype itself: The antigen is not known.

Study-level findings and limits: CD4+ repertoires of Susac syndrome patients lacked detectable clonal expansion.

From germline, CDR1 is MNHNS and CDR2 SASEGT. This CDR3 has 16 amino acids. V lost 5 bases and J 0 bases, leaving 13 bases between the germline ends. Reverse transcription of 0.5 to 1 ug RNA was performed with random hexamers. TCRdb re-analysed the immunoSEQ multiplex PCR reads in MiXCR, keeping a single row per CDR3 protein. The sample carries some 150,000 distinct CDR3 sequences, about 94% recorded once. The receptor's source is a human donor with Susac syndrome. The chain links TRBV6-1 to TRBJ1-4; possible D gene TRBD1, 6 bases. The sequencing input was CD4+ T cells from PBMCs. The CDR3 sequence is CASSRFQGSTNEKLFF. Here the CDR3 DNA reads TGTGCCAGCAGTCGATTCCAGGGGTCAACTAATGAAAAACTGTTTTTT.